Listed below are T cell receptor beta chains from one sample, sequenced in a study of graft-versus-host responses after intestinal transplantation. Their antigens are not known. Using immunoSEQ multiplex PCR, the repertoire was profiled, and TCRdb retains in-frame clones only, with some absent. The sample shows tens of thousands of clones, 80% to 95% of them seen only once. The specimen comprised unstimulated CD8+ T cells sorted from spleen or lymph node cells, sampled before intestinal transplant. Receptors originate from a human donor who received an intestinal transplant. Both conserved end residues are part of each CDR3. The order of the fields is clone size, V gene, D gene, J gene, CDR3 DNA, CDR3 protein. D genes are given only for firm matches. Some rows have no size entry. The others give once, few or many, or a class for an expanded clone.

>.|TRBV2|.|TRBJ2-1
TGTGCCAACCACCTACAAGCGAGCTCCTACAATGAGCAGTTCTTC
CANHLQASSYNEQFF
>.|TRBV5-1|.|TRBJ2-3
TGCGCCAGCGGCCTGGGCGGGGATACGCAGTATTTT
CASGLGGDTQYF
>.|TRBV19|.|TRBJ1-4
TGTGCCAGTAGTACGGGAAGTTATAATGAAAAACTGTTTTTT
CASSTGSYNEKLFF
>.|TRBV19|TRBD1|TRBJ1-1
TGTGCCAGTAGCACTGGGACAGGGATGAACACTGAAGCTTTCTTT
CASSTGTGMNTEAFF
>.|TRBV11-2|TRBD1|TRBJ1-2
TGTGCCAGCAGCTCCCCAGGGGGCTATGGCTACACCTTC
CASSSPGGYGYTF
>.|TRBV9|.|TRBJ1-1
TGTGCCAGCAGCGTAGACAGGCAGAACACTGAAGCTTTCTTT
CASSVDRQNTEAFF
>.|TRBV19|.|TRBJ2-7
TGTGCCAGTAGTATTTGGGACAAGACCTACGAGCAGTACTTC
CASSIWDKTYEQYF
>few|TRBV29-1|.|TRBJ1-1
TGCAGCGTTGACGGGATGAACACTGAAGCTTTCTTT
CSVDGMNTEAFF
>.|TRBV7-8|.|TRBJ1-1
TGTGCCGCACAGGAACCCCCGAACACTGAAGCTTTCTTT
CAAQEPPNTEAFF
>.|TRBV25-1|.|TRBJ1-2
TGTGCCAGCAGCGCCTACAGGGTCCAGGACTATGGCTACACCTTC
CASSAYRVQDYGYTF
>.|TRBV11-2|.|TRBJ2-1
TGTGCCAGCAGCTTAGTGGTGCGCAATGAGCAGTTCTTC
CASSLVVRNEQFF
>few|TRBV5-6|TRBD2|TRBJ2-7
TGTGCCAGCAGCTTGGGGGGCCTAGCGGGGTTCTACGAGCAGTACTTC
CASSLGGLAGFYEQYF
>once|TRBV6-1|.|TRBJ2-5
TGTGCCAGCAGTGAAGTGGTAGGGGCACAAGAGACCCAGTACTTC
CASSEVVGAQETQYF
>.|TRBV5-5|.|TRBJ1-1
TGTGCCAGCACGCGGGGGGATTTCGGTGAAGCTTTCTTT
CASTRGDFGEAFF
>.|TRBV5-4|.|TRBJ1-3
TGTGCCAGCAGCCAGGTACAGGGCGGAAACACCATATATTTT
CASSQVQGGNTIYF
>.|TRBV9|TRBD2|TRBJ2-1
TGTGCCAGCAGCGTAGCCCCCTCGGGGGGGCCTCACAATGAGCAGTTCTTC
CASSVAPSGGPHNEQFF
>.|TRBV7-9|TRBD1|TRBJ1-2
TGTGCCAGCAGCTTAGGGTCTTTGGACAGGTTAAACTATGGCTACACCTTC
CASSLGSLDRLNYGYTF
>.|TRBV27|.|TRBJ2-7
TGTGCCAGCAGTTTTATCCCCTCCTACGAGCAGTACTTC
CASSFIPSYEQYF
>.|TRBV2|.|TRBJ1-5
TGTGCCAGCAGTCAGGGGATTGGGGGCAATCAGCCCCAGCATTTT
CASSQGIGGNQPQHF
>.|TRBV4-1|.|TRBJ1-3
TGCGCCAGCAGCCAAGTAGATGGAAACACCATATATTTT
CASSQVDGNTIYF
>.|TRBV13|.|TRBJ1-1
TGTGCCAGCAGCTTAGCTTTGTTCGGGGTGAACACTGAAGCTTTCTTT
CASSLALFGVNTEAFF
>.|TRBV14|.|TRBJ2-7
TGTGCCAGCAGCCCCCGCGAGCAGTACTTC
CASSPREQYF
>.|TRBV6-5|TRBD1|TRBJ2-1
TGTGCCAGCTTCCCCGGGACAGGTGGCGATGAGCAGTTCTTC
CASFPGTGGDEQFF
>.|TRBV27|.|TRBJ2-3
TGTGCCAGCAGCCTGGGGACGGGACATCCTGTCACAGATACGCAGTATTTT
CASSLGTGHPVTDTQYF
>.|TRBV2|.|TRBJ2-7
TGTGCCAGCAGTACCGCGGGAAGTACCTACGAGCAGTACTTC
CASSTAGSTYEQYF
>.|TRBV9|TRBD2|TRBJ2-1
TGTGCCAGCAGCCGTAGCGGGGGCCTCTACAATGAGCAGTTCTTC
CASSRSGGLYNEQFF
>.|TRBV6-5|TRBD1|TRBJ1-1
TGTGCCAGCAGTTACTCGGCAGGGGGATGGTTTGAAGCTTTCTTT
CASSYSAGGWFEAFF
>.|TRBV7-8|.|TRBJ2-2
TGTGCCAGCAGCTGGACCCAGGGAGGATCCACCGGGGAGCTGTTTTTT
CASSWTQGGSTGELFF
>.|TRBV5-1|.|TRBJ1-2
TGCGCCAGCAGCTTGGCCGGGGGGGGGCTTGTTGATGGCTACACCTTC
CASSLAGGGLVDGYTF
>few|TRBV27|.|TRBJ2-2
TGTGCCAGCAGTTTGGGCACCACCGGGGAGCTGTTTTTT
CASSLGTTGELFF
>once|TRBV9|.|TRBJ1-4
TGTGCCAGCAGCGTAGGGGGCGCCCCTGAAAAACTGTTTTTT
CASSVGGAPEKLFF
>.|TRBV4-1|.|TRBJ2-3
TGCGCCAGCAGCCAAGTAATTGCGGATACGCAGTATTTT
CASSQVIADTQYF
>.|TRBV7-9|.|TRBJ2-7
TGTGCCACCGGGCGAGGGGGCTACGAGCAGTACTTC
CATGRGGYEQYF
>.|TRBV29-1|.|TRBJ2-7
TGCAGCGTTGAAGATCGCGGGGAGCAGTACTTC
CSVEDRGEQYF
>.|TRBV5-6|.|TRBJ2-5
TGTGCCAGCAGCTTGGGGGGGCCCGCGTATCGAGGATACCAAGAGACCCAGTACTTC
CASSLGGPAYRGYQETQYF
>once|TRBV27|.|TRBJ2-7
TGTGCCAGCAGCCCGGGTCCACAGGGCTACGAGCAGTACTTC
CASSPGPQGYEQYF
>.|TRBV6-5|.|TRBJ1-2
TGTGCCAGCAGTTACGGGGCAGGGGCGGGCTATGGCTACACCTTC
CASSYGAGAGYGYTF
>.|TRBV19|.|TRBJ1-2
TGTGCCAGTAGTCCCCCGTCTCGGGGGAGAATCTATGGCTACACCTTC
CASSPPSRGRIYGYTF
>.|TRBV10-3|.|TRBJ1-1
TGTGCCATCAGTGAGTCGAACGGGAACACTGAAGCTTTCTTT
CAISESNGNTEAFF
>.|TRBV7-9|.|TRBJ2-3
TGTGCCAGCAGCTTAGCAGTCCGGGATACGCAGTATTTT
CASSLAVRDTQYF
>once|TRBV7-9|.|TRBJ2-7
TGTGCCAGCAGCTTAGGTCCCCTCGAGCAGTACTTC
CASSLGPLEQYF
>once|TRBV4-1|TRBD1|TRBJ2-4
TGCGCCAGCAGCCAGGTACAGGGGGACAAAAACATTCAGTACTTC
CASSQVQGDKNIQYF
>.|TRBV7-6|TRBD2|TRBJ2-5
TGTGCCAGCAGCCCGGGGGGGGCCGGGGGGCGGGAGACCCAGTACTTC
CASSPGGAGGRETQYF
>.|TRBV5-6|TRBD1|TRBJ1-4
TGTGCCAGTCACTCAGGGGGCTATGAAAAACTGTTTTTT
CASHSGGYEKLFF
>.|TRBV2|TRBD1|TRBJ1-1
TGTGCCAGCAGTGAAGCGCTTTGGACAGGGAATACTGAAGCTTTCTTT
CASSEALWTGNTEAFF
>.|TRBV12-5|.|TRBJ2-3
TGTGCTACCTCGAGCTGGGAGGATACGCAGTATTTT
CATSSWEDTQYF
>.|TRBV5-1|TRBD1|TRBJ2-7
TGCGCCAGCAGCGGGACAGGGGGGGACTACGAGCAGTACTTC
CASSGTGGDYEQYF
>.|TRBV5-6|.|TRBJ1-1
TGTGCCAGCAGTCAGGGTAGGGGCACTGAAGCTTTCTTT
CASSQGRGTEAFF
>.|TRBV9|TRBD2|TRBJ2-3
TGTGCCAGCAGCGTTGGGGGGGACGGGCCCCGATTT
CASSVGGDGPRF
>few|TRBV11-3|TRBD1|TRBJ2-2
TGTGCCAGCAGCACCGGACAGGGGGTTGGCGGGGAGCTGTTTTTT
CASSTGQGVGGELFF
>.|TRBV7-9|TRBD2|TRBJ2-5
TGTGCCAGCATCGCCGGGACTAGCGAATTAGGGGAGACCCAGTACTTC
CASIAGTSELGETQYF
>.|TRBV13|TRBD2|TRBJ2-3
TGTGCCAGCAGCTCGGCGGGGACTAGCGGGGTTGGGGATACGCAGTATTTT
CASSSAGTSGVGDTQYF